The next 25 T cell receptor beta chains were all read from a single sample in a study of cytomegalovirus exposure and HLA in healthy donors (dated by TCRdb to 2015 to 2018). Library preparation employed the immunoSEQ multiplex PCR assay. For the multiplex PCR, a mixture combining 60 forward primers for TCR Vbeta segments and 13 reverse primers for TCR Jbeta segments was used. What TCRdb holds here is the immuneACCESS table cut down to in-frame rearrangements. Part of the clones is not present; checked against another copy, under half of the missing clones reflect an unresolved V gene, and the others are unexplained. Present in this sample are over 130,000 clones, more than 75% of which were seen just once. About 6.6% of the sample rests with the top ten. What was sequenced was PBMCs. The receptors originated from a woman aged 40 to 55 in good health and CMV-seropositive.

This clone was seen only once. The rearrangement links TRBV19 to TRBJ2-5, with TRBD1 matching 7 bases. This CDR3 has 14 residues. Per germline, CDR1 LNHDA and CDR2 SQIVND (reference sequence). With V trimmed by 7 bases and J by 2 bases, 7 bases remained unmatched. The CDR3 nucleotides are TGTGCCAGTACCCTAGGGACAGCACAAGAGACCCAGTACTTC. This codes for CASTLGTAQETQYF.

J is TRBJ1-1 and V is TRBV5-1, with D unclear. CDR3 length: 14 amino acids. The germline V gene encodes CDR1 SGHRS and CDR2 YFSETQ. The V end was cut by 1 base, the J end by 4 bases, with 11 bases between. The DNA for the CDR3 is TGCGCCAGCAGCTTGAAACAAGGGAGCACTGAAGCTTTCTTT. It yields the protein CASSLKQGSTEAFF.

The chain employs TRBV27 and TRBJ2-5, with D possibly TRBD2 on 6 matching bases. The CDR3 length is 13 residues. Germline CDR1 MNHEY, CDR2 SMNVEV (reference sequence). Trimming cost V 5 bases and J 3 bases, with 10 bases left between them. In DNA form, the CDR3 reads TGTGCCAGCAGTGCCTCGGGGGAAGAGACCCAGTACTTC. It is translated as CASSASGEETQYF.

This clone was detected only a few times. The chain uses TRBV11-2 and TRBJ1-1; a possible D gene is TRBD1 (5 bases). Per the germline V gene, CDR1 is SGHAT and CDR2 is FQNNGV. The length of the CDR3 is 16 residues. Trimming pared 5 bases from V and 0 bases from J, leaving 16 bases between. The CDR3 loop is CASSLKPGGMNTEAFF. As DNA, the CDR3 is TGTGCCAGCAGCCTAAAGCCGGGGGGGATGAACACTGAAGCTTTCTTT.

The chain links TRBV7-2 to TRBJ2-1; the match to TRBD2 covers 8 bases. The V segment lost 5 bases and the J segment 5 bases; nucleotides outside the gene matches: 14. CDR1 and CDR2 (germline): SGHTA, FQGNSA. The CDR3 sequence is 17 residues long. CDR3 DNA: TGTGCCAGCAGCAAGTCCCCCATGCTAGCGGGCGACAATGAGCAGTTCTTC. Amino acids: CASSKSPMLAGDNEQFF.

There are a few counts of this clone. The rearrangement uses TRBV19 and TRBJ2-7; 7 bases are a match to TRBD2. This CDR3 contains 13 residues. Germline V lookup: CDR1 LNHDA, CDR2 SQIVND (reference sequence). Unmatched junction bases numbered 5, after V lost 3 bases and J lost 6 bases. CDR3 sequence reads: CASSMFSGAEQYF. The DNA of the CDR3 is TGTGCCAGTAGTATGTTCAGCGGGGCCGAGCAGTACTTC.

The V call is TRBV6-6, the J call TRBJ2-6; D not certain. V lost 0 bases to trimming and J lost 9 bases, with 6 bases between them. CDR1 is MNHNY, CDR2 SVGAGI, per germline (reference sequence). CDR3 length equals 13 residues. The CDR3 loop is CASSYSASNVLTF. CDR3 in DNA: TGTGCCAGCAGTTACTCAGCTAGCAACGTCCTGACTTTC.

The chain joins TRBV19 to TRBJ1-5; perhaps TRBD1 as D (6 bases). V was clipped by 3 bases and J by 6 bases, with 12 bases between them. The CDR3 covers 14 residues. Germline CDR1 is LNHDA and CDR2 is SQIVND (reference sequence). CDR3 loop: CASSMGQGSQPQHF. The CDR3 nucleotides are TGTGCCAGTAGTATGGGGCAGGGGAGTCAGCCCCAGCATTTT.

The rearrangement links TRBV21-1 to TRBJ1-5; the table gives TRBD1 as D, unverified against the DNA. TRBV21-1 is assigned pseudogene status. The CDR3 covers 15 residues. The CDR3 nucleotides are TGTGCCAGCCGGCAGGGCCCCCTGAGCAATCAGCCCCAGCATTTT. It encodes CASRQGPLSNQPQHF.

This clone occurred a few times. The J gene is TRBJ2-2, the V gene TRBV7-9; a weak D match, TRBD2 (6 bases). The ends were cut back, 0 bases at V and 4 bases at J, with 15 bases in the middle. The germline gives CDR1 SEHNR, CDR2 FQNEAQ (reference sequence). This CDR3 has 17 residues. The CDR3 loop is CASSLAGGFRGTGELFF. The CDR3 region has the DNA TGTGCCAGCAGCTTAGCCGGGGGTTTCCGGGGCACCGGGGAGCTGTTTTTT.

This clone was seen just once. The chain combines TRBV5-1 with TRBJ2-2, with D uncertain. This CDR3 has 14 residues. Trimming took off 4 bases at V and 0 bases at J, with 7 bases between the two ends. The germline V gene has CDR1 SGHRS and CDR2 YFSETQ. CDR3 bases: TGCGCCAGCAGCGCAGGCGCGAACACCGGGGAGCTGTTTTTT. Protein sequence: CASSAGANTGELFF.

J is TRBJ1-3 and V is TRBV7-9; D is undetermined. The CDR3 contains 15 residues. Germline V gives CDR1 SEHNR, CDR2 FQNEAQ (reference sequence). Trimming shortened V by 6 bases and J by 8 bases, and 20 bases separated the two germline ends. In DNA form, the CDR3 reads TGTGCCAGCAGTGAAGACCTGGTTACTCGGGACACCATATATTTT. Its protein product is CASSEDLVTRDTIYF.

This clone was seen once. The CDR3 region has the DNA TGTGCCAGCAGTCGGACTCTGAACAATGAGCAGTTCTTC. Encoded protein: CASSRTLNNEQFF. This chain connects TRBV2 to TRBJ2-1, with a possible D match to TRBD2 (5 bases). Germline CDR1 is SNHLY and CDR2 is FYNNEI. The CDR3 consists of 13 residues. V lost 5 bases and J lost 5, with 10 bases in between.

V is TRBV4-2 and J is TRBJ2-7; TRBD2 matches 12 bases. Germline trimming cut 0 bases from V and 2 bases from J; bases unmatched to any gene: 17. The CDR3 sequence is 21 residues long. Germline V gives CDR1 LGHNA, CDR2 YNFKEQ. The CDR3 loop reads CASSQDPVGTSGPPDTYEQYF. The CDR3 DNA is TGTGCCAGCAGCCAAGATCCGGTGGGGACTAGCGGGCCGCCCGATACCTACGAGCAGTACTTC.

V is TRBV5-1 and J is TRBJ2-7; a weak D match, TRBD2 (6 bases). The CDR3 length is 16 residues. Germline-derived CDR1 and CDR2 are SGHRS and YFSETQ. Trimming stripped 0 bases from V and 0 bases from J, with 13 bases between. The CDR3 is CASSLAPSESSYEQYF. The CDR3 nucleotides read TGCGCCAGCAGCTTGGCCCCTAGCGAGAGCTCCTACGAGCAGTACTTC.

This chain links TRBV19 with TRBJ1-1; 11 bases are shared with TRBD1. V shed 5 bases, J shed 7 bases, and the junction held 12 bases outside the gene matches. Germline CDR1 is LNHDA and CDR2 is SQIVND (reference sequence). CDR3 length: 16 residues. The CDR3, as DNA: TGTGCCAGTAGTGCACCCGGGACAGGGGGTCGTGATGAAGCTTTCTTT. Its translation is CASSAPGTGGRDEAFF. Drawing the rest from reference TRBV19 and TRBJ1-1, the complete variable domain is DGGITQSPKYLFRKEGQNVTLSCEQNLNHDAMYWYRQDPGQGLRLIYYSQIVNDFQKGDIAEGYSVSREKKESFPLTVTSAQKNPTAFYLCASSAPGTGGRDEAFFGQGTRLTVV.

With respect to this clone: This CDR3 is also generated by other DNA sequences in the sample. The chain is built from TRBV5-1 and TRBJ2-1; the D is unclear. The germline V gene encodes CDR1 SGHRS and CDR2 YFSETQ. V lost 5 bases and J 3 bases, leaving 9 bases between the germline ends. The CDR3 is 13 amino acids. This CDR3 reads CASSLGSYNEQFF. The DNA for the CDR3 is TGCGCCAGCAGTCTTGGCAGCTACAATGAGCAGTTCTTC.

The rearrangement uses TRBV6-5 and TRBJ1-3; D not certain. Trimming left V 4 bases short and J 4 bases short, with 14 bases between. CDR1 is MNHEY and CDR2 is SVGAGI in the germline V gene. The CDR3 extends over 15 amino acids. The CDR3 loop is CASSFFVLTGNTIYF. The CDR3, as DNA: TGTGCCAGCAGTTTCTTCGTTCTGACAGGAAACACCATATATTTT.

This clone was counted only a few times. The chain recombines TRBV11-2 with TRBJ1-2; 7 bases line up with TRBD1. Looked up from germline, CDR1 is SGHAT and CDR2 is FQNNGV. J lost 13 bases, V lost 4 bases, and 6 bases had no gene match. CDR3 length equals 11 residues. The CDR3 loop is CASSWDSGATF. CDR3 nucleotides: TGTGCCAGCAGCTGGGACAGCGGAGCCACCTTC.

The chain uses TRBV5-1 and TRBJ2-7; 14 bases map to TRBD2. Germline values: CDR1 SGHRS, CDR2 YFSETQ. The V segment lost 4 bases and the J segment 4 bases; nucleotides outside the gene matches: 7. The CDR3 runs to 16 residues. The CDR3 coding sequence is TGCGCCAGCAGCCCGGGGACTAGCGGGAGTAGGTACGAGCAGTACTTC. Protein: CASSPGTSGSRYEQYF.

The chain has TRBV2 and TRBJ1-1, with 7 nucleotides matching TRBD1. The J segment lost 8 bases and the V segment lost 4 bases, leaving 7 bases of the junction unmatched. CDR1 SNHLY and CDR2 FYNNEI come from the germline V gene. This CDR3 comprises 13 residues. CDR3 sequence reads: CASSGQGGVEAFF. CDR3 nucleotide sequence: TGTGCCAGCAGTGGACAGGGCGGTGTGGAAGCTTTCTTT.

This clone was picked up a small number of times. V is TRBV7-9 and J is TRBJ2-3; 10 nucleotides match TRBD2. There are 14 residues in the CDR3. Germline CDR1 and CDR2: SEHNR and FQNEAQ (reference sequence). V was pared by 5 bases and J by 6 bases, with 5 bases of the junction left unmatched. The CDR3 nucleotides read TGTGCCAGCAGCGACCTAGCGGGAGTCGATACGCAGTATTTT. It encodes CASSDLAGVDTQYF. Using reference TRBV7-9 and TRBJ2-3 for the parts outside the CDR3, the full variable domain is DTGVSQNPRHKITKRGQNVTFRCDPISEHNRLYWYRQTLGQGPEFLTYFQNEAQLEKSRLLSDRFSAERPKGSFSTLEIQRTEQGDSAMYLCASSDLAGVDTQYFGPGTRLTVL.

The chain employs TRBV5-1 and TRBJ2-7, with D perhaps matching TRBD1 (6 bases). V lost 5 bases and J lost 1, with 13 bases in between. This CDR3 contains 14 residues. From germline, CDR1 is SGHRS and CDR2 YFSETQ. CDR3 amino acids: CASRPGHSSYEQYF. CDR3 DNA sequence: TGCGCCAGCAGGCCGGGACACTCTTCCTACGAGCAGTACTTC.

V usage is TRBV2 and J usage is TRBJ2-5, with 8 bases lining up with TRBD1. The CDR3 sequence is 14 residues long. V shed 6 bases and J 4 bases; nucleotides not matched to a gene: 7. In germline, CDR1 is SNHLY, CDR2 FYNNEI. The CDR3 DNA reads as TGTGCCAGCAGAGTTGACAGGGGTACAGAGACCCAGTACTTC. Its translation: CASRVDRGTETQYF.

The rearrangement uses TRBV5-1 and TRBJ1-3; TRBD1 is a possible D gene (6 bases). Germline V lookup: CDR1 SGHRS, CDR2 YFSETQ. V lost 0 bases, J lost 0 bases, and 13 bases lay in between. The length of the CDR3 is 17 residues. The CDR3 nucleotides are TGCGCCAGCAGCTTGGGTCAGGGGCCGAGCTCTGGAAACACCATATATTTT. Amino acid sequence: CASSLGQGPSSGNTIYF.